These 17 T cell receptor beta chains were all obtained from the same sample, sequenced in a study of T-cell memory formation after mild COVID-19. One entry per CDR3 protein, called by TCRdb with MiXCR from the 5' RACE reads. Seen here are a few hundred thousand distinct CDR3 sequences, approximately 22% observed once, and the top ten hold around 20%. The sequenced material came from PBMCs or a T cell subset sorted from them (not recorded which). These receptor sequences come from a man aged 18 to 35 who had mild COVID-19 (a few samples of this study predate the infection). Cell type and time point are not known.

The chain recombines TRBV5-5 with TRBJ2-3; no firm D call. The V gene lost 2 bases and the J gene lost 6 bases, with 7 bases spanning the gap. The germline CDR1 and CDR2 sequences are SGHKS and YYEKEE (reference sequence). CDR3 size: 12 residues. CDR3 DNA sequence: TGTGCCAGCAGCTTTCGTGTGGATACGCAGTATTTT. Residues: CASSFRVDTQYF.

This clonotype was detected a few times. Here the CDR3 DNA reads TGTGCCAGCAGTAGGGCATACAGGGACACTGAAGCTTTCTTT. Translation gives CASSRAYRDTEAFF. V gene TRBV6-5 combines with J gene TRBJ1-1; possible D gene TRBD1, 6 bases. The germline gives CDR1 MNHEY, CDR2 SVGAGI. The CDR3 runs 14 residues. Trimming shortened V by 5 bases and J by 3 bases, and 13 bases separated the two germline ends.

J is TRBJ1-5 and V is TRBV7-8; perhaps TRBD1 as D (6 bases). Germline assignment: CDR1 SGHVS and CDR2 FQNEAQ. The CDR3 covers 15 residues. Trimming removed 5 bases from V and 6 bases from J, with 17 bases in between. This CDR3 is CASSDTGRAAQPQHF. The DNA for the CDR3 is TGTGCCAGCAGCGATACAGGGAGGGCGGCTCAGCCCCAGCATTTT.

Only a few counts were recorded for this clonotype. V and J are TRBV7-9 and TRBJ2-7, with 10 bases fitting TRBD2. This CDR3 spans 16 amino acids. With V trimmed by 4 bases and J by 3 bases, 9 bases remained unmatched. CDR1 is SEHNR and CDR2 is FQNEAQ in the germline V gene (reference sequence). DNA of the CDR3: TGTGCCAGCAGCTCTACAGGGGTAGCGGGGGGCTACGAGCAGTACTTC. Its translation: CASSSTGVAGGYEQYF.

This chain uses TRBV6-2 or TRBV6-3 with TRBJ2-7; 10 nucleotides line up with TRBD2. The length of the CDR3 is 15 residues. Looked up from germline, CDR1 is MNHEY and CDR2 is SVGEGT. V lost 2 bases to trimming and J lost 5 bases; unmatched junction nucleotides: 6. Here the CDR3 DNA reads TGTGCCAGCAGTTACCCACTAGCGGGGAGCAACGAGCAGTACTTC. Translated, it gives CASSYPLAGSNEQYF.

This clonotype was recorded a few times. The gene calls are TRBV7-2 and TRBJ2-1, with a tentative D call TRBD1 (6 bases). Between the trimmed V and J ends, which lost 1 base and 5 bases, there was a span of 12 bases. CDR3 length equals 15 residues. From germline, CDR1 is SGHTA and CDR2 FQGNSA. The DNA for the CDR3 is TGTGCCAGCAGCTTAGTGTCAGGGGAACACAATGAGCAGTTCTTC. Protein sequence: CASSLVSGEHNEQFF.

This clonotype has a handful of counts. For the CDR3, the DNA is TGTGCCAGCAGCCAAGCAGCTCTGTCGGAGACCCAGTACTTC. Residues: CASSQAALSETQYF. The rearrangement links TRBV4-2 to TRBJ2-5; no reliable D call. Germline V gene sequence: CDR1 LGHNA, CDR2 YNFKEQ. The V end lost 1 base, the J end lost 5 bases, and 11 bases lay between the germline ends. The CDR3 extends over 14 amino acids.

The rearrangement links TRBV7-3 to TRBJ2-5, with D possibly being TRBD1 (5 bases). Trimming took 5 bases from V and 3 from J, leaving 10 bases between them. This CDR3 has 13 amino acids. CDR1 and CDR2 from the germline V gene are SGHTA and FQGTGA. The CDR3 is CASSPTREETQYF. The CDR3 nucleotides are TGTGCCAGCAGCCCCACCAGGGAAGAGACCCAGTACTTC.

The J gene is TRBJ1-6, the V gene TRBV5-4; possibly TRBD1 for D (6 bases). CDR1 is SGHNT, CDR2 YYREEE, per germline (reference sequence). Deletions cut 2 bases from V and 5 bases from J, with 14 bases between. This CDR3 contains 16 residues. This chain's CDR3 is CASSFEGQYNNSPLHF. In DNA form, the CDR3 reads TGTGCCAGCAGCTTCGAAGGACAGTACAATAATTCACCCCTCCACTTT.

This clonotype has just a few counts. The chain couples TRBV7-2 to TRBJ1-1; no reliable D call. Trimming stripped 5 bases from V and 3 bases from J, with 13 bases between. CDR3 length: 14 residues. The germline CDR1 and CDR2 sequences are SGHTA and FQGNSA. The CDR3 protein is CASSRHRDDTEAFF. CDR3 nucleotides: TGTGCCAGCAGCCGCCACCGCGATGACACTGAAGCTTTCTTT.

This chain joins TRBV7-3 and TRBJ2-2; D is perhaps TRBD2 (6 bases). V lost 2 bases, J lost 4 bases, and 11 bases lay in between. Germline CDR1 is SGHTA and CDR2 is FQGTGA. This CDR3 contains 15 residues. The CDR3 protein is CASSLLGGFTGELFF. The CDR3 region has the DNA TGTGCCAGCAGCTTACTCGGGGGATTCACCGGGGAGCTGTTTTTT.

This clonotype was observed a single time. The chain recombines TRBV29-1 with TRBJ2-3; D is undetermined. This CDR3 is 14 amino acids long. Trimming took off 4 bases at V and 2 bases at J, with 13 bases between the two ends. CDR1 and CDR2 (germline): SQVTM, ANQGSEA. As DNA, the CDR3 is TGCAGCGTTGCGGTCCAAATTTTCACAGATACGCAGTATTTT. Protein sequence: CSVAVQIFTDTQYF.

This clonotype showed up just a few times. V gene TRBV4-2 combines with J gene TRBJ2-5; 7 nucleotides match TRBD1. The germline gives CDR1 LGHNA, CDR2 YNFKEQ. The CDR3 is made up of 15 amino acids. Trimming cost V 7 bases and J 1 base; bases outside gene matches: 9. The CDR3 DNA reads TGTGCCAGCAACACCGGGACAGCGTCCCAAGAGACCCAGTACTTC. Translating it yields CASNTGTASQETQYF.

This clonotype occurred a few times. The CDR3 DNA reads TGCGCCAGCAGCTTAATACTGAACACTGAAGCTTTCTTT. Translating it yields CASSLILNTEAFF. V is TRBV5-1 and J is TRBJ1-1; D remains unclear. Trimming removed 2 bases from V and 0 bases from J, with 5 bases in between. From germline, CDR1 is SGHRS and CDR2 YFSETQ. This CDR3 comprises 13 residues.

In this sample, this clonotype turned up a few times. The rearrangement uses TRBV6-2 or TRBV6-3 and TRBJ2-6; 10 positions match TRBD1. This CDR3 is 16 amino acids long. Germline CDR1 and CDR2: MNHEY and SVGEGT. V shed 4 bases and J 4 bases; nucleotides not matched to a gene: 4. Here the CDR3 DNA reads TGTGCCAGCAGTTGGGACAGGGGCTCCGGGGCCAACGTCCTGACTTTC. It specifies CASSWDRGSGANVLTF.

The gene calls are TRBV9 and TRBJ2-7, with D possibly matching TRBD2 (5 bases). The V end lost 0 bases, the J end lost 6 bases, and 13 bases lay between the germline ends. Germline V lookup: CDR1 SGDLS, CDR2 YYNGEE. There are 14 residues in the CDR3. In DNA, the CDR3 is TGTGCCAGCAGCGTAGTCGAGAGGGCGGGCGAGCAGTACTTC. Amino acid sequence: CASSVVERAGEQYF.

This clonotype was counted between two and nine times. The V gene is TRBV20-1, the J gene TRBJ2-3, with 11 bases aligning to TRBD2. Germline values: CDR1 DFQATT, CDR2 SNEGSKA (reference sequence). The CDR3 is 12 amino acids. The trim removed 6 bases at V and 9 bases at J, leaving 5 bases unmatched. The CDR3 here is CSARGLADTQYF. The CDR3 nucleotides are TGCAGTGCCCGGGGACTAGCGGACACGCAGTATTTT.